This T cell receptor (beta chain) appears in the sequencing data of a study of metastatic and nonmetastatic thyroid tumors. Overall study: Samples came from malignant and benign thyroid patients, and repertoires were compared across blood and tumor or nodule tissue.

In the original processing: Researchers built a distant-metastasis classifier for papillary thyroid cancer that drew on CDR3 differences across clinicopathological groups. TCRdb reprocessed the PCR reads using MiXCR. It is TCRdb's table, rather than the study itself, that gives the V and J calls and clone size. The data hold tens of thousands of clones, with around an eighth observed a single time. Study findings and constraints: A significant increase in TCR beta diversity was reportedly seen in malignant thyroid tumors relative to benign nodules, in blood and tumor.

Worth noting for this clone: Its target is unknown.

No treatment had been given to any patient before thyroid surgery. The CDR3 contains 15 residues. J was trimmed by 14 bases and V by 2 bases; bases with no gene match: 15. Looked up from germline, CDR1 is SGHRS and CDR2 is YFSETQ. The TCR comes from a female donor with papillary thyroid cancer or a benign thyroid nodule (not recorded which). Some clones in this sample may be carry-over from other donors' samples. The rearrangement uses TRBV5-1 and TRBJ2-2, with 7 bases identical to TRBD2. The source material was blood. The CDR3 region is CASSLSGAFTVELFF. The CDR3 DNA follows: TGCGCCAGCAGCTTAAGCGGGGCGTTCACCGTGGAACTGTTTTTT.